Below are 9 T cell receptor beta chains sequenced from a single sample in a study of CD8+ T cells in alopecia areata. RNA was isolated and reverse transcribed to cDNA, the sequencing template. Sequencing was performed with immunoSEQ multiplex PCR; in TCRdb, only in-frame clones are kept and a portion is missing. In the table there are some 180,000 clones, roughly 46% of which are singletons. Treatment indicated: oral pan-JAK inhibitor, 5-10 mg twice daily. The starting material was CD8+ T cells sorted from blood, obtained between weeks 51 and 52, from a patient treated with tofacitinib. These TCRs come from a human donor with alopecia areata.

This chain connects TRBV2 to TRBJ1-2, with unresolved D. The germline V and J ends were trimmed by 2 bases and 0 bases, with 10 bases remaining between them. This CDR3 comprises 15 residues. Germline assignment: CDR1 SNHLY and CDR2 FYNNEI. The CDR3 here is CASSELADTNYGYTF. The CDR3 nucleotides are TGTGCCAGCAGTGAATTGGCAGATACTAACTATGGCTACACCTTC.

The chain combines TRBV5-1 with TRBJ2-7; 12 bases line up with TRBD1. The CDR3 sequence is 15 residues long. Germline values: CDR1 SGHRS, CDR2 YFSETQ. The trim removed 1 base at V and 5 bases at J, leaving 4 bases unmatched. CDR3 protein: CASSLSGQGADEQYF. The CDR3 coding sequence is TGCGCCAGCAGCTTGTCGGGACAGGGGGCTGACGAGCAGTACTTC.

The chain couples TRBV10-3 to TRBJ1-5, with 7 positions matching TRBD1. Germline V gene sequence: CDR1 ENHRY, CDR2 SYGVKD. V lost 10 bases to trimming and J lost 4 bases; unmatched junction nucleotides: 7. The CDR3 has 13 amino acids. The CDR3 DNA follows: TGTGCCAGTCGGGACAGCCAAAATCAGCCCCAGCATTTT. This encodes CASRDSQNQPQHF.

The chain recombines TRBV11-2 with TRBJ2-5; D gene unclear. The CDR3 is 14 residues long. CDR1 and CDR2 (germline): SGHAT, FQNNGV. Trimming took 4 bases from V and 4 from J, leaving 13 bases between them. The CDR3 is CASSSLHRGETQYF. CDR3 DNA sequence: TGTGCCAGCAGCTCACTACATCGAGGAGAGACCCAGTACTTC.

This clone was picked up a small number of times. This sequence joins TRBV2 and TRBJ2-1; TRBD2 might be the D (6 bases). There are 17 residues in the CDR3. Germline CDR1 reads SNHLY; CDR2 reads FYNNEI. Deletions cut 8 bases from V and 3 bases from J, with 23 bases between. CDR3 residues: CASLPPPGGAHYNEQFF. CDR3 DNA: TGTGCCAGCTTGCCCCCCCCCGGCGGGGCCCACTACAATGAGCAGTTCTTC.

The V and J genes are TRBV4-2 and TRBJ2-1, with unresolved D. V lost 1 base and J lost 7, with 8 bases in between. The CDR3 covers 13 residues. CDR1 and CDR2 from the germline V gene are LGHNA and YNFKEQ. This CDR3 reads CASSQGDANEQFF. In DNA form, the CDR3 reads TGTGCCAGCAGCCAAGGCGACGCGAATGAGCAGTTCTTC.

V gene TRBV7-2 combines with J gene TRBJ2-3; D gene uncertain. Germline CDR1 reads SGHTA; CDR2 reads FQGNSA. V lost 2 bases and J 6 bases, leaving 6 bases between the germline ends. The CDR3 runs 12 residues. The CDR3 here is CASSLLGDTQYF. DNA of the CDR3: TGTGCCAGCAGCTTACTCGGGGATACGCAGTATTTT.

For this clone: Other DNA sequences within the sample encode an identical CDR3. The chain links TRBV6-5 to TRBJ1-2; D is undetermined. CDR3 length: 12 amino acids. V was pared by 3 bases and J by 6 bases, with 8 bases between. Germline V gene lookup returns CDR1 MNHEY and CDR2 SVGAGI. DNA for the CDR3: TGTGCCAGCAGTTATCTGGGAGATGGCTACACCTTC. Protein product: CASSYLGDGYTF.

Comments on this clone: This may be a read error: a much more frequent sequence differs by one nucleotide. DNA for the CDR3: TGTGCCAGCAGCGGGGGCACCGGGGAGCTGTTTTTT. This codes for CASSGGTGELFF. The chain is built from TRBV7-9 and TRBJ2-2, with D perhaps given as TRBD1 or TRBD2 (5 bases each). This CDR3 is 12 amino acids long. Germline V gene data show CDR1 as SEHNR and CDR2 as FQNEAQ (reference sequence). Trimming removed 5 bases from V and 4 bases from J, with 5 bases in between.